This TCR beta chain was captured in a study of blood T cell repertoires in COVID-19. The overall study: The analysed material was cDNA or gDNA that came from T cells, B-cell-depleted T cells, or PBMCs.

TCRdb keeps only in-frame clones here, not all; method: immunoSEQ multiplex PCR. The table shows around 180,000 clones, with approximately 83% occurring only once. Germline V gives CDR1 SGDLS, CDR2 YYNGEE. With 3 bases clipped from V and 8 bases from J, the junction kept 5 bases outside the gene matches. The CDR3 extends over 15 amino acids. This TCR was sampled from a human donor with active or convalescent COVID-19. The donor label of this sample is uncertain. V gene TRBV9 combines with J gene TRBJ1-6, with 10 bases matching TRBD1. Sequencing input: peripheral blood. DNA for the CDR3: TGTGCCAGCAGCGACCGGGACAGGGGATATTCACCCCTCCACTTT. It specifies CASSDRDRGYSPLHF.